These T cell receptor beta chains were read from a single sample in a study of T cells in Graves' hyperthyroidism and ophthalmopathy. Each CDR3 protein is one row after TCRdb ran MiXCR on the multiplex PCR reads. The data hold 200,000 to 250,000 distinct CDR3 sequences, with roughly 15% observed a single time. Sequencing used blood. Receptors originate from a man in his fifties or sixties with Graves' hyperthyroidism. CDR3s include the opening cysteine and the closing phenylalanine or tryptophan. D genes are given only for firm matches. Clone size is stated in some rows and not others, as once, few, many or a class when expanded.

J gene | clone size | CDR3 length | V gene | D gene | CDR3 DNA | CDR3 protein
TRBJ2-1 | many | 15 | TRBV5-1 | NA | TGCGCCAGCAGCTTGGGGGTGACAGGAGACAATGAGCAGTTCTTC | CASSLGVTGDNEQFF
TRBJ2-7 | few | 16 | TRBV7-6 | NA | TGTGCCAGCAGCTTAGGTGTGGTCGGGACTTCCTACGAGCAGTACTTC | CASSLGVVGTSYEQYF
TRBJ2-2 | NA | 16 | TRBV5-4 | NA | TGTGCCAGCACCAACAGTCGCCTAGCATCAATCGGGGAGCTGTTTTTT | CASTNSRLASIGELFF
TRBJ2-2 | few | 16 | TRBV5-1 | TRBD2 | TGCGCCAGCAGTCAACTAGCGGGACGACACACCGGGGAGCTGTTTTTT | CASSQLAGRHTGELFF
TRBJ2-4 | many | 15 | TRBV28 | NA | TGTGCCAGCAGCCACAGCCTAGCGAGTGGGGACATTCAGTACTTC | CASSHSLASGDIQYF
TRBJ1-5 | many | 18 | TRBV20-1 | NA | TGCAGTGCTAGAGGGCACGTAAAAGGAAGAGGCGTACTACAGCCCCAGCATTTT | CSARGHVKGRGVLQPQHF
TRBJ2-2 | NA | 16 | TRBV18 | NA | TGTGCCAGCTCACCAATCGGGGGATCTGCGGCCGGGGAGCTGTTTTTT | CASSPIGGSAAGELFF
TRBJ2-7 | many | 14 | TRBV6-2/TRBV6-3 | NA | TGTGCCAGCAACAACCGGGACAAGCCTTGGGAGCAGTACTTC | CASNNRDKPWEQYF
TRBJ2-3 | many | 14 | TRBV28 | TRBD2 | TGTGCCAGCATAATAGCGGGACGCACAGATACGCAGTATTTT | CASIIAGRTDTQYF
TRBJ1-4 | NA | 15 | TRBV2 | TRBD1 | TGTGCCAGCAGTGAAACTCGGGACAGGGGTGAAAAACTGTTTTTT | CASSETRDRGEKLFF
TRBJ2-3 | many | 15 | TRBV12-3/TRBV12-4 | NA | TGTGCCAGCAGTTTAGACGTGGGTCAGCTTGATACGCAGTATTTT | CASSLDVGQLDTQYF
TRBJ1-1 | NA | 12 | TRBV7-9 | NA | TGTGCCAGCAGCTTAGGGCTATCAAAGGCTTTCTTT | CASSLGLSKAFF
TRBJ2-1 | many | 15 | TRBV27 | NA | TGTGCCAGCAGTCCATCCAGGGGGGGTTACAATGAGCAGTTCTTC | CASSPSRGGYNEQFF
TRBJ2-7 | many | 13 | TRBV7-3 | NA | TGTGCCAGCAGCCACAACGAGGGTTACGAGCAGTACTTC | CASSHNEGYEQYF
TRBJ2-2 | NA | 13 | TRBV30 | NA | TGTGCCTGGAGTCATAGCGAAAGCGGGGAGCTGTTTTTT | CAWSHSESGELFF
TRBJ2-1 | NA | 11 | TRBV28 | NA | TGTGCCAGCACTCCGGGTGGTGAGCAGTTCTTC | CASTPGGEQFF
TRBJ2-1 | NA | 18 | TRBV28 | NA | TGTGCCAGCAGTCCTCGGGGCAGGGACGCTCTTCTGGGGAATGAGCAGTTCTTC | CASSPRGRDALLGNEQFF
TRBJ2-3 | NA | 14 | TRBV5-1 | NA | TGCGCCAGCAGCTTGGGGAGGCCCGAGGATACGCAGTATTTT | CASSLGRPEDTQYF
TRBJ2-2 | NA | 15 | TRBV27 | NA | TGTGCCAGCAGTCCGATACTAGGGGGGGTCGGGGAGCTGTTTTTT | CASSPILGGVGELFF
TRBJ1-1 | many | 13 | TRBV12-3/TRBV12-4 | NA | TGTGCCAGCAGTTTTACAGGGCACACTGAAGCTTTCTTT | CASSFTGHTEAFF
TRBJ2-5 | many | 14 | TRBV5-1 | TRBD2 | TGCGCCAGCAGCTTACGGGGGGTACAAGAGACCCAGTACTTC | CASSLRGVQETQYF
TRBJ1-1 | many | 14 | TRBV2 | TRBD1 | TGTGCCAGCAGACCCGGGACAGCCACGCCTGAAGCTTTCTTT | CASRPGTATPEAFF
TRBJ2-2 | many | 15 | TRBV7-3 | NA | TGTGCCAGCAGCTTATCCAGGGGGGGGACCGGGGAGCTGTTTTTT | CASSLSRGGTGELFF
TRBJ2-2 | many | 22 | TRBV20-1 | TRBD2 | TGCAGTGCTTACCGAGCTCCCGGGCAACGGACTAGCGGGAATGACGGAACCGGGGAGCTGTTTTTT | CSAYRAPGQRTSGNDGTGELFF
TRBJ2-2 | NA | 16 | TRBV12-3/TRBV12-4 | NA | TGTGCCAGCAGACGTGATGGGGTATTGAACACCGGGGAGCTGTTTTTT | CASRRDGVLNTGELFF
TRBJ2-6 | once | 16 | TRBV4-2 | TRBD2 | TGTGCCACGACTAGCGGGATTAACTCTGGGGCCAACGTCCTGACTTTC | CATTSGINSGANVLTF
TRBJ1-5 | few | 14 | TRBV12-3/TRBV12-4 | NA | TGTGCCAGCAGCCCCGGGACTAGCAATCAGCCCCAGCATTTT | CASSPGTSNQPQHF
TRBJ1-1 | few | 15 | TRBV15 | TRBD1 | TGTGCCACCAGCAGATCACAGGGGATGAACACTGAAGCTTTCTTT | CATSRSQGMNTEAFF
TRBJ2-2 | few | 12 | TRBV7-9 | NA | TGTGCCAGCAGCTTCCAAACCGGGGAGCTGTTTTTT | CASSFQTGELFF